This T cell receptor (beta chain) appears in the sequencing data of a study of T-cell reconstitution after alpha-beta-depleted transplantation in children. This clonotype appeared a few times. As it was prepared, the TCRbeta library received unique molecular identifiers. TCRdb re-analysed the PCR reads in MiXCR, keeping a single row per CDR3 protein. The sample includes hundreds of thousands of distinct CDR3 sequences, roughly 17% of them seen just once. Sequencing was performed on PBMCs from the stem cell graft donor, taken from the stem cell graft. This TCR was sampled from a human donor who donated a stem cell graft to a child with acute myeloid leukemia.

The CDR3: CASSVGGEIKETQYF. The DNA of the CDR3 is TGCGCCAGCAGCGTCGGCGGCGAGATAAAAGAGACCCAGTACTTC. The rearrangement joins TRBV5-1 to TRBJ2-5; D unclear. Between the trimmed V and J ends, which lost 4 bases and 3 bases, there was a span of 16 bases. The CDR3 contains 15 residues. Per germline, CDR1 SGHRS and CDR2 YFSETQ.